This T cell receptor (beta chain) was documented in a study of CD8 T cells in Susac syndrome. Germline V lookup: CDR1 MNHEY, CDR2 SMNVEV (reference sequence). V was cut by 6 bases and J by 8 bases, with 17 bases left in between. There are 14 residues in the CDR3. It was with random hexamers that about 0.45 to 1 ug RNA was reverse transcribed. TCRdb re-analysed the immunoSEQ multiplex PCR reads in MiXCR, keeping a single row per CDR3 protein. The sample records just over 150,000 distinct CDR3 sequences, 94% being singletons. This chain connects TRBV27 to TRBJ2-4, with D maybe TRBD2 (6 bases). Sample: CD8+ T cells from PBMCs. The receptor was derived from a human donor with multiple sclerosis. As DNA, the CDR3 is TGTGCCAGCAGCCGTAGGCGGGATGTGGACATTCAGTACTTC. Amino acid sequence: CASSRRRDVDIQYF.